This TCR beta chain was found in a study of shared clonotypes between healthy human individuals. Study conclusions and caveats: Donor clonotype sharing was expected to depend on sequencing depth. Memory subsets generally showed lower estimated richness than naive subsets. A handful of donors had about 5% of their naive CD4 clonotypes in common.

Clones were read by immunoSEQ multiplex PCR, and TCRdb kept only the in-frame ones, dropping some. The sample has about 1.1 million clones, 77% seen once. Germline CDR1 LNHDA, CDR2 SQIVND (reference sequence). This CDR3 has 16 residues. V dropped 6 bases and J dropped 2; count of bases not matched to a gene: 5. Details on this clone: Its antigen is still unknown.

The receptor was derived from a man aged 18 to 30 in good health. Some clones in this sample may be carry-over from other donors' samples. V is TRBV19 and J is TRBJ2-3, with TRBD2 matching over 13 bases. Sequenced material: memory CD4+ T cells from PBMCs. Regarding subset: CD45RA-negative fraction. CDR3 sequence reads: CASSQGTSGNTDTQYF. CDR3 in DNA: TGTGCCAGTAGCCAGGGGACTAGCGGGAACACAGATACGCAGTATTTT. Full variable domain (rest looked up from reference TRBV19 and TRBJ2-3): DGGITQSPKYLFRKEGQNVTLSCEQNLNHDAMYWYRQDPGQGLRLIYYSQIVNDFQKGDIAEGYSVSREKKESFPLTVTSAQKNPTAFYLCASSQGTSGNTDTQYFGPGTRLTVL.